This T cell receptor beta chain was captured by sequencing in a study of T cells in localized non-small cell lung cancer. V shed 7 bases and J shed 1 base, with 7 bases lying between them. Germline V gene data show CDR1 as MNHEY and CDR2 as SVGAGI. The CDR3 extends over 12 amino acids. Study-level results: Heterogeneity is still possible, as just one tumor region was sequenced. A denser population of T cells in blood accompanied longer overall survival. Clonality of T cells reached its maximum in uninvolved adjacent lung, surpassing tumor. Median detection of top 100 tumor clones in adjacent lung was 57 clones.

Produced via immunoSEQ multiplex PCR; TCRdb's table is partial and in-frame only. The table shows under 40,000 clones, with 88% occurring only once. This clone was found once. Its cognate antigen is unknown. Sequences were derived from peripheral blood, sampled before any cancer treatment. This TCR was sampled from a woman aged 35 to 75 with stage I lung adenocarcinoma. V gene TRBV6-5 combines with J gene TRBJ1-1; no clear D gene. DNA of the CDR3: TGTGCCAGCAAAAGGTGGAACACTGAAGCTTTCTTT. Translating gives CASKRWNTEAFF.